This TCR beta chain comes out of a study of CD8+ T cells in alopecia areata. cDNA prepared by RNA extraction and subsequent reverse transcription served as the template for sequencing. Generated by immunoSEQ multiplex PCR, the TCRdb table keeps only in-frame clones and is missing some. The sample has about 140,000 clones; around four fifths are singletons. The V and J ends lost 2 bases and 4 bases, in that order; junction bases with no gene match: 3. Per the germline V gene, CDR1 is SGHDT and CDR2 is YYEEEE. The CDR3 extends over 14 amino acids. Treatment specified: oral pan-JAK inhibitor, 5-10 mg twice daily.

This clonotype was obtained from a human donor with alopecia areata. The chain carries TRBV5-6 and TRBJ1-1, with 9 bases matching TRBD1. This sample comprised CD8+ T cells sorted from blood, obtained at week 4, from a patient treated with tofacitinib. The CDR3 spells CASSLQGAGTEAFF. In DNA form, the CDR3 reads TGTGCCAGCAGCTTACAGGGGGCCGGCACTGAAGCTTTCTTT.